These 7 T cell receptor beta chains were sequenced from one sample in a study of technical replicates of blood from a few donors. Sequenced by immunoSEQ multiplex PCR; TCRdb stores in-frame clones only, minus some. The repertoire holds 45,000 to 60,000 clones, 70% to 90% seen once, with about 5% in the top ten. Sequencing used PBMCs. The receptors were sampled from a human donor in good health. Some clones in this sample may be carry-over from other donors' samples.

The rearrangement uses TRBV27 and TRBJ2-5; 16 bases align to TRBD2. This CDR3 contains 16 residues. V gave up 3 bases and J gave up 2 bases; unmatched junction bases: 0. Per germline, CDR1 MNHEY and CDR2 SMNVEV (reference sequence). CDR3 sequence reads: CASSLGLAGGQETQYF. CDR3 DNA sequence: TGTGCCAGCAGTTTGGGACTAGCGGGAGGGCAAGAGACCCAGTACTTC.

The chain employs TRBV9 and TRBJ1-2, with 8 bases aligning to TRBD1. The CDR3 loop spans 14 amino acids. Germline V gives CDR1 SGDLS, CDR2 YYNGEE. After removal of 2 bases from V and 8 bases from J, the junction contained 8 bases not matched to a gene. CDR3 bases: TGTGCCAGCAGCGTCAGGACAGGGAAGATCGGCTACACCTTC. Amino acids: CASSVRTGKIGYTF.

This chain links TRBV12-5 with TRBJ2-7; D possibly corresponds to TRBD2 (6 bases). The CDR3 spans 15 residues. V lost 5 bases and J lost 1, with 15 bases in between. Germline lookup yields CDR1 LGHNT and CDR2 FRNRAP. CDR3 residues: CASGGLGGVSYEQYF. CDR3 in DNA: TGTGCTAGTGGTGGTTTAGGAGGGGTTTCCTACGAGCAGTACTTC.

This rearrangement joins TRBV9 to TRBJ2-1; tentatively, D is TRBD1 (6 bases). V gave up 0 bases and J gave up 6 bases, with 13 bases separating them. Germline V gives CDR1 SGDLS, CDR2 YYNGEE. This CDR3 has 15 amino acids. The DNA for the CDR3 is TGTGCCAGCAGCGTAGTCCCAGGGGTTGGCAATGAGCAGTTCTTC. It encodes CASSVVPGVGNEQFF.

This rearrangement joins TRBV7-3 to TRBJ1-1; 12 positions match TRBD1. Losses at the gene ends were 2 bases for V and 6 bases for J; bases not matched to a gene: 7. The CDR3 is 16 amino acids. Germline V gives CDR1 SGHTA, CDR2 FQGTGA. The CDR3 reads CASSLGTGGAVAEAFF. CDR3 in DNA: TGTGCCAGCAGCTTAGGGACAGGGGGCGCGGTGGCTGAAGCTTTCTTT.

The chain employs TRBV5-1 and TRBJ1-2; 7 bases fit TRBD1. With 4 bases clipped from V and 4 bases from J, the junction kept 4 bases outside the gene matches. The CDR3 covers 13 residues. CDR1 and CDR2 from the germline V gene are SGHRS and YFSETQ. The CDR3 is CASSAGQSYGYTF. For the CDR3, the DNA is TGCGCCAGCAGCGCGGGACAGAGCTATGGCTACACCTTC.

This chain links TRBV6-6 with TRBJ1-1; perhaps TRBD1 as D (6 bases). Between the trimmed V and J ends, which lost 6 bases and 5 bases, there was a span of 16 bases. The CDR3 length is 14 residues. Germline CDR1 is MNHNY and CDR2 is SVGAGI (reference sequence). The DNA of the CDR3 is TGTGCCAGCAGGCGCCTAGGGGGGGGGACTGAAGCTTTCTTT. Residues: CASRRLGGGTEAFF.